The clone carrying this T cell receptor beta chain is termed medium-sized. Its antigen is not identified. The germline V gene has CDR1 ENHRY and CDR2 SYGVKD. V lost 6 bases to trimming and J lost 5 bases, with 11 bases between them. The CDR3 is 14 amino acids. Using its own MiXCR run on the 5' RACE reads, TCRdb lists one record per CDR3 protein. The repertoire has 240,000 or so distinct CDR3 sequences, about 13% of them found once; the top ten carry under 4.5%. This sample was included in a study of identical twins. Study results and limitations: The study found excess low generation probability among twin-shared out-of-frame alpha sequences.

The sample was also linked to a second study, of yellow fever vaccine responses in identical twins. From that second work: A vaccine T cell response that seemed partly convergent and partly personalized was reported in twins.

This clonotype originated in a woman under 30 in good health. The specimen was memory (CD45RO+) T cells sorted from blood. V and J are TRBV10-3 and TRBJ1-6; no clear D. The CDR3 coding sequence is TGTGCCATCAGAACATCACGAGATAATTCACCCCTCCACTTT. It codes for CAIRTSRDNSPLHF.